The sequence of this TCR beta chain was determined in a study of shared clonotypes between healthy human individuals (dated by TCRdb to 2019 to 2021). For the wider study: The cohort included three men and a couple of women between 18 and 49 years of age. Different laboratories and diverse techniques were used to prepare libraries and sequence TCR repertoires, to increase sequencing depth and limit assay-specific biases. Blood TCR repertoires of five healthy adults were deeply sequenced to estimate repertoire size and the extent of clonotype sharing between individuals. For each donor, three plates each were used for CD4 naive and CD4 memory, two plates were used for CD8 naive, and one plate was used for CD8 memory. Each donor's leukapheresis produced roughly between roughly 0.85 and 9 billion PBMCs.

Comments on this clone: No cognate antigen has been identified for it. No quality values exist for individual bases; no much larger clone is one base distant.

Using the deep immunoSEQ assay, TCR CDR3 regions were amplified from genomic DNA by multiplex PCR. Extracted genomic DNA from each cell subset was spread evenly across all wells of several immunoSEQ 96-well plates, with each plate serving as a replicate. Each replicate PCR for sorted subsets received roughly 0.2 ug genomic DNA, equal to roughly 30,000 T cell genomes. Purified libraries were quantified with a Qubit 3.0 fluorometer, sized on a Bioanalyzer 2100, and re-quantified with the KAPA Library Quantification kit. A separate single-read 150-cycle Illumina NextSeq 550 flow cell was used to sequence each immunoSEQ 96-well plate. As for the original processing: Because the immunoSEQ output held only junctional sequences and lacked quality scores, the filtering could not match the filtering applied to full-length reads. Sequences were annotated with PyIR, a Python wrapper for IgBLAST v1.9, using IMGT germline references to assign V/J genes and CDR3. Reads with weak V/J assignments (E-value above 1e-6), missing CDR3, stop codons, out-of-frame junctions, or ambiguous translated residues were removed. V3J clonotypes were defined as sequences sharing an identical inferred V gene, J gene, and CDR3 amino acid sequence. To compute the percentage overlap between repertoires, the number of shared unique clonotypes was divided by the size of the smaller repertoire. Repertoire richness was assessed with RTK rarefaction, the Chao1 estimator, and Recon v2.1 estimates of unobserved clonotypes. OLGA was used to compute generation probabilities for all TCRbeta clonotypes that the gDNA method yielded from a handful of donors. The immuneACCESS repertoire file appears here via TCRdb, limited to in-frame rearrangements. These files lack a portion of the clones; in checked studies, under half of the deficit traces to unresolved V genes, and the cause of the others is not known. V and J calls and clone size follow that table, whereas D and trimming were derived from the DNA. In this sample the table shows approximately 2,000,000 clones, about nine tenths of which occur a single time. Together, the top ten hold 0.37% of the sample.

What the authors observed across the whole study: Sharing across several donors was observed for roughly 5% of naive CD4, about 3.2% of naive CD8, roughly 2.4% of memory CD4, and roughly 0.4% of memory CD8 clonotypes. Only blood was sampled, and tissue TCR repertoires likely differ from those in blood. Pairwise subsampling led to the expectation that sequencing depth would affect the degree of clonotype sharing among donors. Naive subsets generally had larger estimated clonotype richness than memory subsets did. Rarefaction of sorted-subset datasets indicated incomplete sequencing despite the large sequencing depth. The genetic and exposure-history diversity represented was limited by the small number of donors. Compared with non-shared clonotypes, the clonotypes found in all four sorted-subset donors had higher generation probabilities.

For CDR1 and CDR2, the germline V gene lists SGDLS and YYNGEE. At the junction V is shortened by 0 bases and J by 2 bases; bases outside the gene matches: 10. The CDR3 covers 18 residues, taking in both the cysteine and the phenylalanine. Only CDR3 DNA remains: 54 bases, in frame from the first base. Healthy HIV-negative adults with no recently reported acute infections or vaccinations were included as donors. Every donor was a Caucasian adult residing in Nashville, Tennessee, USA. CD4+ T cells were enriched by magnetic negative selection; naive cells were then positively selected on CD45RA, and the negative fraction formed the memory subset. Blood was obtained by leukapheresis, after which PBMCs were separated by Ficoll-Histopaque density gradient centrifugation and cryopreserved in liquid nitrogen vapor phase. Purity and quantity of every magnetically sorted T cell population were checked by analytical flow cytometry. From each sorted fraction, genomic DNA was isolated and quantified by UV absorbance on a Nanodrop 2000c.

This chain is built from TRBV9 and TRBJ2-1, with 8 bases aligning to TRBD1. The TCR originated in a young man in good health. Some clones in this sample may be carry-over from other donors' samples. Sequencing used naive CD4+ T cells from PBMCs. The cell subset or site label, read with the paper, signifies: CD45RA+ positively selected. CDR3 reads: CASSVGTGMGAPYNEQFF. In nucleotides, the sequence is TGTGCCAGCAGCGTAGGGACAGGGATGGGGGCACCCTACAATGAGCAGTTCTTC.